The TCR beta chain under discussion was sequenced for a study of patients and donors after allogeneic stem cell transplantation. One entry per CDR3 protein, called by TCRdb with MiXCR from the RT-PCR reads. The repertoire holds about 160,000 distinct CDR3 sequences, 30% seen once, with around 3% in the top ten. V shed 0 bases, J shed 6 bases, and the junction held 6 bases outside the gene matches. The CDR3 has 14 residues. Per the germline V gene, CDR1 is SGHRS and CDR2 is YFSETQ. The sequencing sample was made of blood, either unsorted or a sorted T cell fraction (not recorded which). This rearrangement joins TRBV5-1 to TRBJ2-7; 7 bases are a match to TRBD2. The sequence derives from a human donor who was either an allogeneic HSCT recipient or a stem cell or donor lymphocyte infusion donor (not recorded which). It is not recorded whose cells these are; they may come from a transplant donor. CDR3 amino acids: CASSLGGSYGEQYF. For the CDR3, the DNA is TGCGCCAGCAGCTTGGGCGGGAGTTATGGCGAGCAGTACTTC.